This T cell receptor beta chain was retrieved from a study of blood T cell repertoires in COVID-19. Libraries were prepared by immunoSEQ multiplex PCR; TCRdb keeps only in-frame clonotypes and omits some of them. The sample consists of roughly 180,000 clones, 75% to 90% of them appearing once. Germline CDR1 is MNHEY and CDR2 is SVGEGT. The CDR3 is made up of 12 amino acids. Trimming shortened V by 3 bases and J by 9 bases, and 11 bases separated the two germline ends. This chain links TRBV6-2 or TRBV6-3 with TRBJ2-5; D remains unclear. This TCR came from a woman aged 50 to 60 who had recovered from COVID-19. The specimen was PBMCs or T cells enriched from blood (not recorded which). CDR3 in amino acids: CASSYPVGAQYF. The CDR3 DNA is TGTGCCAGCAGTTATCCGGTTGGTGCCCAGTACTTC.